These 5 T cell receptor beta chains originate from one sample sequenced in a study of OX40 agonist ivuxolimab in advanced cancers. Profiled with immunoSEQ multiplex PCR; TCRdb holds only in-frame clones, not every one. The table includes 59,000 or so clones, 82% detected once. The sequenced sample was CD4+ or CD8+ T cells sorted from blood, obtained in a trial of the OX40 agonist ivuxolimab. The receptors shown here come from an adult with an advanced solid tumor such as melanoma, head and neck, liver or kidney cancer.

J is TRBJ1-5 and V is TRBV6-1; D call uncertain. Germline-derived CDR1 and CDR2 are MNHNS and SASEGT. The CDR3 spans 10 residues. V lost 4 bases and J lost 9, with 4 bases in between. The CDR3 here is CASSAPPQHF. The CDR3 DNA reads TGTGCCAGCAGTGCCCCGCCCCAGCATTTT.

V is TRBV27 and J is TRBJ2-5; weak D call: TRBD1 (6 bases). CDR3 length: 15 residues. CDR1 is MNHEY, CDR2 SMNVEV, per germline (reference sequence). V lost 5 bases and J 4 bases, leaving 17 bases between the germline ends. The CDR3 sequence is CASSNLGQSRETQYF. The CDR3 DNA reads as TGTGCCAGCAGTAACCTGGGACAATCGAGAGAGACCCAGTACTTC.

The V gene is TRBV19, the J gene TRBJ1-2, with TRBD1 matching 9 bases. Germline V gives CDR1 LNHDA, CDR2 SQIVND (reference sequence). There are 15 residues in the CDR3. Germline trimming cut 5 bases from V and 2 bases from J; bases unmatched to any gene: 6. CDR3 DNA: TGTGCCAGTAGTCCGTCCGGACAGGGGAACTATGGCTACACCTTC. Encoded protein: CASSPSGQGNYGYTF. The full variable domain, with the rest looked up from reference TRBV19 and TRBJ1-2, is DGGITQSPKYLFRKEGQNVTLSCEQNLNHDAMYWYRQDPGQGLRLIYYSQIVNDFQKGDIAEGYSVSREKKESFPLTVTSAQKNPTAFYLCASSPSGQGNYGYTFGSGTRLTVV.

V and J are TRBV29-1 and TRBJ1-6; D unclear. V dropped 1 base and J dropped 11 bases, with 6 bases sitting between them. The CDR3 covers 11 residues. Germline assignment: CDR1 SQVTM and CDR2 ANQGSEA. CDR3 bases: TGCAGCGTTGAAGTATCTCCACCCCTCCACTTT. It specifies CSVEVSPPLHF.

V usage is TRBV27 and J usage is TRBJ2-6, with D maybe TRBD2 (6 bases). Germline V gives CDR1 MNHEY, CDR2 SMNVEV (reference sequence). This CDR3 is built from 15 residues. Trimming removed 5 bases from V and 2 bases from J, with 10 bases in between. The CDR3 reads CASSPLAAGANVLTF. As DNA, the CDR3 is TGTGCCAGCAGTCCCTTAGCGGCTGGGGCCAACGTCCTGACTTTC. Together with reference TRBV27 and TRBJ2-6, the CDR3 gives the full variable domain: EAQVTQNPRYLITVTGKKLTVTCSQNMNHEYMSWYRQDPGLGLRQIYYSMNVEVTDKGDVPEGYKVSRKEKRNFPLILESPSPNQTSLYFCASSPLAAGANVLTFGAGSRLTVL.